This T cell receptor (beta chain) stems from a study of cytomegalovirus exposure and HLA in healthy donors. In the case of this clone: Antigen: not known.

The CDR3 extends over 13 amino acids. Germline CDR1 SGHTA, CDR2 FQGNSA. Between the trimmed V and J ends, which lost 3 bases and 5 bases, there was a span of 11 bases. In the PCR, 60 Vbeta and 13 Jbeta primers were used. Using immunoSEQ multiplex PCR, the repertoire was profiled, and TCRdb retains in-frame clones only, with some absent. In the table there are tens of thousands of clones, about four fifths of which are singletons. Broader study findings: As confirmed in vitro, three CMV-associated chains were specific for CMV antigens.

The specimen was PBMCs. The sequence came from a woman aged 40 to 49 in good health and CMV-seronegative. The chain couples TRBV7-2 to TRBJ2-7; D is perhaps TRBD2 (6 bases). In nucleotides, the CDR3 is TGTGCCAGCAGCTTGACTAGTTCCCACGAGCAGTACTTC. Encoded protein: CASSLTSSHEQYF.